This entry is about one T cell receptor (beta chain). About 0.5 to 1 ug RNA was reverse transcribed with random hexamers. TCRdb re-derived calls from the immunoSEQ multiplex PCR reads in MiXCR, one entry per CDR3 protein. Among about 130,000 distinct CDR3 sequences, just under 95% were seen once, and the ten largest hold over 0.2%. The CDR3 runs 15 residues. V trimming: 2 bases; J trimming: 4 bases; junction bases outside the gene matches: 4. These data belong to a study of CD8 T cells in Susac syndrome. What was sequenced was CD8+ T cells from PBMCs. This chain connects TRBV12-3 or TRBV12-4 to TRBJ2-5; 10 bases map to TRBD1. This clonotype originated in a human donor with Susac syndrome. Written as DNA, the CDR3 is TGTGCCAGCAGTTTACAGGACAGGGGGGGAGAGACCCAGTACTTC. Translating it yields CASSLQDRGGETQYF.